The source of this T cell receptor (beta chain) is a study of OX40 agonist ivuxolimab in advanced cancers. In the study overall: Patients assigned to dose escalation were diagnosed with hepatocellular carcinoma, melanoma, renal cell or head and neck cancer. Earlier treatment with anti-PD-1, anti-PD-L1 or anti-CTLA-4 was permitted, and over 35% had received some. Study-wide findings and caveats: Partial responders treated at 0.1-3.0 mg/kg exhibited clonal expansion among the lowest measured.

Profiling relied on immunoSEQ multiplex PCR, and the TCRdb table lists in-frame clones only, not all of them. The sample gives about 55,000 clones, 88% of which show up once; approximately 7% is in the top ten. The V end was cut by 5 bases, the J end by 3 bases, with 8 bases between. The V gene's germline CDR1 is SGHDN and CDR2 FVKESK. This CDR3 has 13 amino acids. For this clone: The target antigen is unknown.

Sequences were derived from CD4+ or CD8+ T cells sorted from blood, sampled in a trial of the OX40 agonist ivuxolimab. The clonotype was recovered from an adult with an advanced solid tumor such as melanoma, head and neck, liver or kidney cancer. V is TRBV14 and J is TRBJ2-1; D remains unclear. The CDR3 DNA reads TGTGCCAGCAGCTTCGACTTCTACAATGAGCAGTTCTTC. This encodes CASSFDFYNEQFF.